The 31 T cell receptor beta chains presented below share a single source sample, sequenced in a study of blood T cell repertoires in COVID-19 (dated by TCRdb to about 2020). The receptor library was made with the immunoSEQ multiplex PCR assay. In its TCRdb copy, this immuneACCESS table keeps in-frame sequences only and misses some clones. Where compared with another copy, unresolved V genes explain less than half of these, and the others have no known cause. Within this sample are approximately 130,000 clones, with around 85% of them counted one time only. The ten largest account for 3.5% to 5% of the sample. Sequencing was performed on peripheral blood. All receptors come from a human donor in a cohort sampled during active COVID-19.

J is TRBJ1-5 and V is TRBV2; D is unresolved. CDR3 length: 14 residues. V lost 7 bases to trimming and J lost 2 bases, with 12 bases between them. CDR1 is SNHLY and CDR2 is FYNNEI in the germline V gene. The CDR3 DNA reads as TGTGCCAGCACTGCGTTAATTGGCAATCAGCCCCAGCATTTT. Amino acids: CASTALIGNQPQHF.

Here the CDR3 reads CASSYHRRGQLNTEAFF. The CDR3 DNA reads as TGTGCCAGCAGTTACCATCGTAGGGGACAGTTGAACACTGAAGCTTTCTTT. This sequence joins TRBV6-2 or TRBV6-3 and TRBJ1-1; 7 bases agree with TRBD1. Germline values: CDR1 MNHEY, CDR2 SVGEGT. There are 17 residues in the CDR3. J was trimmed by 0 bases and V by 2 bases; bases with no gene match: 9.

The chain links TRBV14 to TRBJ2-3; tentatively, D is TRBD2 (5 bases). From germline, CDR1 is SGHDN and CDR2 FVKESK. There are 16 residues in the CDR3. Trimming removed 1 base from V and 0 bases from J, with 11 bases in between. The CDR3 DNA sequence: TGTGCCAGCAGCCAAGGCCGGGGATTAAGCACAGATACGCAGTATTTT. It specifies CASSQGRGLSTDTQYF.

CDR3 bases: TGCGCCAGCAGCCAAGCTGGGTCGGGACTCGCCGCTGAGCAGTTCTTC. Residues: CASSQAGSGLAAEQFF. The chain carries TRBV4-3 and TRBJ2-1, with D possibly matching TRBD2 (6 bases). The CDR3 has 16 residues. V gave up 1 base and J gave up 9 bases, with 19 bases separating them. In germline, CDR1 is LGHNA, CDR2 YSLEER.

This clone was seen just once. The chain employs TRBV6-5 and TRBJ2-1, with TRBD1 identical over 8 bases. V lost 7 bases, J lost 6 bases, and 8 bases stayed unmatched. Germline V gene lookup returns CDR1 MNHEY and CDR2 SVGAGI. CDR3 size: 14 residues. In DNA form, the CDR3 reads TGTGCCAGCAATCGGCAGGGGGCTCGCAATGAGCAGTTCTTC. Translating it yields CASNRQGARNEQFF.

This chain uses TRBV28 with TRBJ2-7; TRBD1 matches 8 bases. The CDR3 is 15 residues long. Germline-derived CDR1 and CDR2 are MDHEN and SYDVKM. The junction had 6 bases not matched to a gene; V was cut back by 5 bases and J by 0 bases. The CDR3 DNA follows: TGTGCCAGCAGTGGACAGGGTCAGACCTCCTACGAGCAGTACGTC. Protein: CASSGQGQTSYEQYV.

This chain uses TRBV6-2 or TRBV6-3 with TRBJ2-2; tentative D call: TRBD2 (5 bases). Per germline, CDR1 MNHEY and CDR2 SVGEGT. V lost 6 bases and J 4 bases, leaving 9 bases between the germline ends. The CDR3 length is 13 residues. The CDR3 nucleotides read TGTGCCAGCAGCCCCGGAGGCACCGGGGAGCTGTTTTTT. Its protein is CASSPGGTGELFF.

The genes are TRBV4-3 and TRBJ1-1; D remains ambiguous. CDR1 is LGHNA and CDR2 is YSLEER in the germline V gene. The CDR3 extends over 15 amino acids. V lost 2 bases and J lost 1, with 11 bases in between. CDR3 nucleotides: TGCGCCAGCAGCCAATTGGGAGCGAGGAACACTGAAGCTTTCTTT. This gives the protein CASSQLGARNTEAFF.

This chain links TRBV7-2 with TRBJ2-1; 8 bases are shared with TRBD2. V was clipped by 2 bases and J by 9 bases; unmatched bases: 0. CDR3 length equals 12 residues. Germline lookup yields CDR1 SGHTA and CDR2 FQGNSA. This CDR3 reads CASSLLAGEQFF. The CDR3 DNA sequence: TGTGCCAGCAGCTTACTAGCGGGTGAGCAGTTCTTC.

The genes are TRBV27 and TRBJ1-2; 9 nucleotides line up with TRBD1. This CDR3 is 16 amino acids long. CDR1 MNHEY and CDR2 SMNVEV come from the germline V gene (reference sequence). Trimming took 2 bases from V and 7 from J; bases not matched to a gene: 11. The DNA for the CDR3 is TGTGCCAGCAGTTTAAAGCCGGGACAGGGTTTGGGTGGCTACACCTTC. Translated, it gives CASSLKPGQGLGGYTF.

CDR3 in amino acids: CASSVGTSSGGYTF. In DNA form, the CDR3 reads TGTGCCAGCAGCGTAGGGACGTCTTCGGGAGGCTACACCTTC. The chain recombines TRBV11-3 with TRBJ1-2; tentative D call: TRBD1 (5 bases). CDR1 and CDR2 (germline): SGHNT, YENEEA. There are 14 residues in the CDR3. V dropped 5 bases and J dropped 8 bases, with 18 bases sitting between them.

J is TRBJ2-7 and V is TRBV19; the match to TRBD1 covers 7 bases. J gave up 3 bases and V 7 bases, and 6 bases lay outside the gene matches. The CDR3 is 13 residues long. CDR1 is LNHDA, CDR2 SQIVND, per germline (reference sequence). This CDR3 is CASTPGQSYEQYF. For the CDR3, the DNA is TGTGCCAGTACCCCGGGACAGAGCTACGAGCAGTACTTC.

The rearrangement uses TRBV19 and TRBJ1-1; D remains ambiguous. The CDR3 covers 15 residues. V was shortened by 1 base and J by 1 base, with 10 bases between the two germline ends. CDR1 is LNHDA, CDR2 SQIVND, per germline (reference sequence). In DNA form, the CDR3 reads TGTGCCAGTAGTATAGCACAGAACCCGAACACTGAAGCTTTCTTT. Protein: CASSIAQNPNTEAFF. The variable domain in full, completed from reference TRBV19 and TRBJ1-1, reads DGGITQSPKYLFRKEGQNVTLSCEQNLNHDAMYWYRQDPGQGLRLIYYSQIVNDFQKGDIAEGYSVSREKKESFPLTVTSAQKNPTAFYLCASSIAQNPNTEAFFGQGTRLTVV.

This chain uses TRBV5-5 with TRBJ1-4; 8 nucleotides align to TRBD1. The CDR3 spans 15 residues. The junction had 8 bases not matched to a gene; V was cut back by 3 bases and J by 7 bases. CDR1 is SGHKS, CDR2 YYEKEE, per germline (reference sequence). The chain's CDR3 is CASSSTQGGVEKLFF. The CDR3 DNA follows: TGTGCCAGCAGCTCTACACAGGGGGGTGTTGAAAAACTGTTTTTT. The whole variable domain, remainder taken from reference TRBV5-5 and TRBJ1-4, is DAGVTQSPTHLIKTRGQQVTLRCSPISGHKSVSWYQQVLGQGPQFIFQYYEKEERGRGNFPDRFSARQFPNYSSELNVNALLLGDSALYLCASSSTQGGVEKLFFGSGTQLSVL.

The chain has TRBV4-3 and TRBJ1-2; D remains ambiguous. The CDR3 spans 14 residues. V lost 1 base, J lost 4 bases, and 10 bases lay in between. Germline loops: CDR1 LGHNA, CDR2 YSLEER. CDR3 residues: CASSQVGTAYGYTF. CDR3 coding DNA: TGCGCCAGCAGCCAAGTGGGCACAGCCTATGGCTACACCTTC.

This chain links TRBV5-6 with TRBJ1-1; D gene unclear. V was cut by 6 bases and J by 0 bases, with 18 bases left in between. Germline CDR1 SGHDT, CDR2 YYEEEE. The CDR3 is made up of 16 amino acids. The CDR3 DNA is TGTGCCAGCATGAAACCCCGCGGTCTGATGAACACTGAAGCTTTCTTT. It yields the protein CASMKPRGLMNTEAFF.

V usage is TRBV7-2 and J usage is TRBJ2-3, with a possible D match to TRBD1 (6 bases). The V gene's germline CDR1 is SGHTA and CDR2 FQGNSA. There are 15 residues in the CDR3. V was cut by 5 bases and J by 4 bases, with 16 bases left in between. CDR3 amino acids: CASSRDIPSADTQYF. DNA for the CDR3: TGTGCCAGCAGCAGGGACATTCCTTCGGCAGATACGCAGTATTTT. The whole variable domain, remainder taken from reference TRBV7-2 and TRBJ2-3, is GAGVSQSPSNKVTEKGKDVELRCDPISGHTALYWYRQSLGQGLEFLIYFQGNSAPDKSGLPSDRFSAERTGGSVSTLTIQRTQQEDSAVYLCASSRDIPSADTQYFGPGTRLTVL.

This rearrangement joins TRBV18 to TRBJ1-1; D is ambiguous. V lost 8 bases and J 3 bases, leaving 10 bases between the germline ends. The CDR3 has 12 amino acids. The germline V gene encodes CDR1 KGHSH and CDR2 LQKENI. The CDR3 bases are TGTGCCAGCACCCGGGAAGACACTGAAGCTTTCTTT. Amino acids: CASTREDTEAFF.

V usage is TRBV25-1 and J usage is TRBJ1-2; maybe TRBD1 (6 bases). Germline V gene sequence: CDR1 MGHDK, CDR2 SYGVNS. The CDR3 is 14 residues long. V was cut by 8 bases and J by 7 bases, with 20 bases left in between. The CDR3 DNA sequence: TGTGCCAGCCGGTCCTGGGGGGGCGCGTTTGGCTACACCTTC. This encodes CASRSWGGAFGYTF.

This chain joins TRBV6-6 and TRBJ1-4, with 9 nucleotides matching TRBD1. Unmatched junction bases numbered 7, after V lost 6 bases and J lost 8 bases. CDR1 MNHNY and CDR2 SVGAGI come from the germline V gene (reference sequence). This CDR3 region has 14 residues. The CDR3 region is CASRSGQGTEKLFF. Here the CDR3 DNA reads TGTGCCAGCAGGTCCGGACAGGGGACGGAAAAACTGTTTTTT.

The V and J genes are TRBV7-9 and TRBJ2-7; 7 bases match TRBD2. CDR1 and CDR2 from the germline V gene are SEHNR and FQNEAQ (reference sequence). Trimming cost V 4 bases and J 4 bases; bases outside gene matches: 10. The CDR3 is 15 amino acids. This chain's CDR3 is CASSSHFGRGYEQYF. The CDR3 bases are TGTGCCAGCAGCTCGCACTTCGGGCGGGGGTACGAGCAGTACTTC. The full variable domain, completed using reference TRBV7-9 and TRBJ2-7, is DTGVSQNPRHKITKRGQNVTFRCDPISEHNRLYWYRQTLGQGPEFLTYFQNEAQLEKSRLLSDRFSAERPKGSFSTLEIQRTEQGDSAMYLCASSSHFGRGYEQYFGPGTRLTVT.

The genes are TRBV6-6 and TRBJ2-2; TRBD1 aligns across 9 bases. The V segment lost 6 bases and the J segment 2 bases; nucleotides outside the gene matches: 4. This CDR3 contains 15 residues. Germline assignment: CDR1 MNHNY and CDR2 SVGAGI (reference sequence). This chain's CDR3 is CASSPTGGNTGELFF. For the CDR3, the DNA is TGTGCCAGCAGCCCGACAGGGGGTAACACCGGGGAGCTGTTTTTT.

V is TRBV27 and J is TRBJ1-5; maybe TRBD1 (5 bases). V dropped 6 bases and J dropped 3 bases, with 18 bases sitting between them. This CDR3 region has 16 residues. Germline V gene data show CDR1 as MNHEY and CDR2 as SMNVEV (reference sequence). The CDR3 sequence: CASSPTAGTYNQPQHF. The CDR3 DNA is TGTGCCAGCAGCCCAACGGCGGGGACCTACAATCAGCCCCAGCATTTT.

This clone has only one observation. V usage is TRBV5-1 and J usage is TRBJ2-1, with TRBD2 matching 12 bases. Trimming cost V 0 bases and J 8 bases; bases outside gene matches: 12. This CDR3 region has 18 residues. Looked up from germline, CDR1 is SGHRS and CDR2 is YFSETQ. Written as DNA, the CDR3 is TGCGCCAGCAGCTTGGCTTGGGCTAGCGGGGGGGCCAGGGATGAGCAGTTCTTC. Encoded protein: CASSLAWASGGARDEQFF.

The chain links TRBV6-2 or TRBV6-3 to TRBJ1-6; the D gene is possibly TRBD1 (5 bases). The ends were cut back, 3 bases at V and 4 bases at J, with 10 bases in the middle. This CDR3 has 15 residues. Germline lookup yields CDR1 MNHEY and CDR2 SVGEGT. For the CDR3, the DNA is TGTGCCAGCAGTTATGGGGCAGCTTATAATTCACCCCTCCACTTT. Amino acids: CASSYGAAYNSPLHF.

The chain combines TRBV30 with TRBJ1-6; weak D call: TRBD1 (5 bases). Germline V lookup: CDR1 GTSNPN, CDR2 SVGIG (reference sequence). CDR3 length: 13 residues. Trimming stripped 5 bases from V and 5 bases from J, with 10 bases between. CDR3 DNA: TGTGCCTGGGAGACAGCCAATAATTCACCCCTCCACTTT. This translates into CAWETANNSPLHF.

The CDR3 is CASSYVGTGGGKTQYF. The CDR3 DNA reads TGTGCCAGCAGTTACGTGGGGACAGGGGGTGGAAAGACCCAGTACTTC. The V gene is TRBV6-5, the J gene TRBJ2-5; 11 bases are shared with TRBD1. Germline V lookup: CDR1 MNHEY, CDR2 SVGAGI. V lost 2 bases and J lost 6; bases outside the gene matches: 8. This CDR3 contains 16 residues.

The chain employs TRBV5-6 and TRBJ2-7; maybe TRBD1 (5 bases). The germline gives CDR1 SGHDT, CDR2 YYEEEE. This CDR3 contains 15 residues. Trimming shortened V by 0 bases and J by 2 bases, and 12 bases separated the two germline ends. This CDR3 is CASSLVTGGAYEQYV. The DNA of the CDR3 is TGTGCCAGCAGCTTGGTAACAGGCGGCGCCTACGAGCAGTACGTC.

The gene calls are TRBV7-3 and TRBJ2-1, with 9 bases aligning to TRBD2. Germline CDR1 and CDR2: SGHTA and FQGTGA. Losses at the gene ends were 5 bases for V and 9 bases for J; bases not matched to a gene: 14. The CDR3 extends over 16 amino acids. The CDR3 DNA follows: TGTGCCAGCAGCGAAAGGCCGCGGGGGGGCCATGGTGAGCAGTTCTTC. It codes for CASSERPRGGHGEQFF.

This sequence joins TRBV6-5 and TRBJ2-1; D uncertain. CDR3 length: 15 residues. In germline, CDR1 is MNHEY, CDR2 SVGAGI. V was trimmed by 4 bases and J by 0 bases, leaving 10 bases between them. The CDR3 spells CASSSTYSSYNEQFF. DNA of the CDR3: TGTGCCAGCAGTTCCACCTACAGCTCCTACAATGAGCAGTTCTTC.

This CDR3 reads CASSSPLRQGNNSPLHF. CDR3 bases: TGTGCCAGCAGTTCGCCTTTAAGACAGGGGAATAATTCACCCCTCCACTTT. V usage is TRBV27 and J usage is TRBJ1-6; TRBD1 aligns across 8 bases. V shed 4 bases, J shed 5 bases, and the junction held 10 bases outside the gene matches. CDR1 and CDR2 (germline): MNHEY, SMNVEV (reference sequence). CDR3 size: 17 residues.